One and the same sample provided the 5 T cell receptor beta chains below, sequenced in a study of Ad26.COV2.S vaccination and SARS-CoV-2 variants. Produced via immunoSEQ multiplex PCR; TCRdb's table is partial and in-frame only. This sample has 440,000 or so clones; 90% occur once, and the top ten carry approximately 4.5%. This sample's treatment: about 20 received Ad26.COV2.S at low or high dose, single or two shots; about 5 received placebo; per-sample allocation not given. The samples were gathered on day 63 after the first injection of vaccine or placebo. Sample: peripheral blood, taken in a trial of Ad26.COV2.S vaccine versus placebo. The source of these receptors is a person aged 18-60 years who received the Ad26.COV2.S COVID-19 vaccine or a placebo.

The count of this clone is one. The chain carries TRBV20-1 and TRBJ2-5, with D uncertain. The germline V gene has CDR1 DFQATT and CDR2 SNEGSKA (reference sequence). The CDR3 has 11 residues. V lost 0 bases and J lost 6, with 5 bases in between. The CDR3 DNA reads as TGCAGTGCTAGAGATTGGCAGACCCAGTACTTC. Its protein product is CSARDWQTQYF.

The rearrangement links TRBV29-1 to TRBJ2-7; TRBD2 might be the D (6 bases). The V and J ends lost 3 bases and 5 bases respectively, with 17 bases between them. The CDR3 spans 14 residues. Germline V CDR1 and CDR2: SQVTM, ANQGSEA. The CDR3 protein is CSVDFSGARNEQYF. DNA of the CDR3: TGCAGCGTTGATTTTAGCGGAGCGAGAAACGAGCAGTACTTC.

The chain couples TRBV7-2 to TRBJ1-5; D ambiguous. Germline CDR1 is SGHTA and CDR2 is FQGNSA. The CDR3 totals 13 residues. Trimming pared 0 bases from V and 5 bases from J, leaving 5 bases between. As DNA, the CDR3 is TGTGCCAGCAGCTTAGCAACTTATCAGCCCCAGCATTTT. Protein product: CASSLATYQPQHF. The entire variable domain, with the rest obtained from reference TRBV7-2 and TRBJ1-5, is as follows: GAGVSQSPSNKVTEKGKDVELRCDPISGHTALYWYRQSLGQGLEFLIYFQGNSAPDKSGLPSDRFSAERTGGSVSTLTIQRTQQEDSAVYLCASSLATYQPQHFGDGTRLSIL.

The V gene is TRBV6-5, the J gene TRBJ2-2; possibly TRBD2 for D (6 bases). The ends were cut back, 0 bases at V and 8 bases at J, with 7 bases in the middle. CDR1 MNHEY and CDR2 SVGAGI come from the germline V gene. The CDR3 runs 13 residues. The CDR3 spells CASSYSAGGELFF. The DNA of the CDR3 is TGTGCCAGCAGTTACTCGGCGGGAGGGGAGCTGTTTTTT.

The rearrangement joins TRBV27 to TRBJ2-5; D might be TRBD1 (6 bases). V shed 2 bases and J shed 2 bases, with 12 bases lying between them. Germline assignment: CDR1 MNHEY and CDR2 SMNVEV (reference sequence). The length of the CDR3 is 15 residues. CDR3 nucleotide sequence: TGTGCCAGCAGTTTAGACACGAGGGGGCAAGAGACCCAGTACTTC. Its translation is CASSLDTRGQETQYF.